This TCR beta chain came from a study of T cells after yellow fever vaccination. One entry per CDR3 protein, called by TCRdb with MiXCR from the 5' RACE reads. The sample consists of roughly 9,800 distinct CDR3 sequences, 4.5% to 5.5% of them appearing once. General study findings and limits: Weaker, the secondary response peaked sooner, at day 5 versus 15.

Per germline, CDR1 SGHAT and CDR2 FQNNGV. Deletions cut 0 bases from V and 4 bases from J, with 7 bases between. The CDR3 is made up of 13 amino acids. The chain employs TRBV11-2 and TRBJ2-7; possibly TRBD2 for D (5 bases). This receptor was obtained from a man between 18 and 29 years old who received the YFV17D yellow fever vaccine. Material: PBMCs, either bulk or a sorted T-cell subset (CD4+, CD8+, memory, or dextramer-sorted; not recorded which), obtained roughly 14 days after the first yellow fever vaccination. The CDR3 reads CASSLERRYEQYF. The CDR3 nucleotides are TGTGCCAGCAGCTTAGAAAGGAGGTACGAGCAGTACTTC.